This is a list of T cell receptor beta chains from one sample in a study of a mutant IDH1 vaccine in newly diagnosed glioma. Their recognized antigens are unknown. Some clones are missing from TCRdb's copy, which holds only in-frame ones; the method was immunoSEQ multiplex PCR. In the table there are fewer than 65,000 clones, about 80% of which are singletons. The input for sequencing was PBMCs, taken from a glioma patient whose treatment included an IDH1 peptide vaccine. All receptors derive from a man aged 45-60 years with glioma. Each CDR3 is given with its conserved first and last residue. The order of the fields is D gene, J gene, V gene, CDR3 protein, CDR3 DNA. D genes are given only for firm matches.

TRBD1	TRBJ2-1	TRBV7-2	CASSPDWTGGTENEQFF	TGTGCCAGCAGCCCCGACTGGACAGGGGGGACAGAAAATGAGCAGTTCTTC
TRBD2	TRBJ2-5	TRBV7-2	CASSLSSGRRIETQYF	TGTGCCAGCAGCTTATCGAGCGGGAGGCGGATCGAGACCCAGTACTTC
NA	TRBJ2-3	TRBV4-1	CASRGGAFDGLPDTQYF	TGCGCCAGCAGGGGAGGAGCGTTCGACGGGTTACCAGATACGCAGTATTTT
TRBD1	TRBJ1-5	TRBV5-8	CASNPGGPSNQPQHF	TGTGCCAGCAACCCAGGGGGCCCCTCCAATCAGCCCCAGCATTTT
NA	TRBJ2-7	TRBV4-2	CASSQDRSSEQYF	TGTGCCAGCAGCCAAGATAGAAGTAGCGAGCAGTACTTC
NA	TRBJ2-2	TRBV5-1	CASTEGANTGELFF	TGCGCCAGCACCGAGGGAGCGAACACCGGGGAGCTGTTTTTT
NA	TRBJ2-5	TRBV27	CASMKNGGETQYF	TGTGCCAGCATGAAAAACGGGGGAGAGACCCAGTACTTC
TRBD2	TRBJ2-2	TRBV18	CASSPGLVDGELFF	TGTGCCAGCTCACCGGGACTAGTGGACGGGGAGCTGTTTTTT
NA	TRBJ1-5	TRBV27	CASSFGIDQPQHF	TGTGCCAGCAGTTTTGGAATAGATCAGCCCCAGCATTTT
NA	TRBJ1-5	TRBV18	CASSLGQTGIQPQHF	TGTGCCAGCTCACTTGGACAGACTGGAATTCAGCCCCAGCATTTT
NA	TRBJ2-5	TRBV6-6	CASSQNHGEETQYF	TGTGCCAGCAGTCAGAACCACGGCGAAGAGACCCAGTACTTC
NA	TRBJ1-1	TRBV28	CASSFGHTEAFF	TGTGCCAGCAGTTTTGGGCACACTGAAGCTTTCTTT
TRBD2	TRBJ2-2	TRBV5-1	CASSFTSGRTGELFF	TGCGCCAGCAGCTTCACTAGCGGACGCACCGGGGAGCTGTTTTTT